The table lists the clone carrying this T cell receptor beta chain with a few counts. As processed by the authors: Reference gene primer amplification gave estimated nucleated cell counts. Generated by immunoSEQ multiplex PCR, the TCRdb table keeps only in-frame clones and is missing some. V and J calls and clone size are copied from that table; D and trimming were computed from the DNA. The data show about 180,000 clones, around 89% seen once. This entry belongs to a study of blood T cell repertoires in COVID-19. The wider study: The United States, Italy and Spain supplied acute and convalescent COVID-19 samples. Sample material is recorded as cDNA or gDNA derived from T cells, B-cell-depleted T cells, or PBMCs.

Trimming removed 4 bases at V and 0 bases at J, with 14 bases between. The length of the CDR3 is 16 residues. Germline V CDR1 and CDR2: SGHRS, YFSETQ. This chain uses TRBV5-1 with TRBJ2-1, with D perhaps TRBD2 (7 bases). Sequencing was done on a sample of peripheral blood. This clonotype was obtained from a woman in her 30s with acute or convalescent COVID-19. The CDR3 is CASSGRGTNSYNEQFF. DNA of the CDR3: TGCGCCAGCAGCGGGAGGGGGACCAACTCCTACAATGAGCAGTTCTTC.